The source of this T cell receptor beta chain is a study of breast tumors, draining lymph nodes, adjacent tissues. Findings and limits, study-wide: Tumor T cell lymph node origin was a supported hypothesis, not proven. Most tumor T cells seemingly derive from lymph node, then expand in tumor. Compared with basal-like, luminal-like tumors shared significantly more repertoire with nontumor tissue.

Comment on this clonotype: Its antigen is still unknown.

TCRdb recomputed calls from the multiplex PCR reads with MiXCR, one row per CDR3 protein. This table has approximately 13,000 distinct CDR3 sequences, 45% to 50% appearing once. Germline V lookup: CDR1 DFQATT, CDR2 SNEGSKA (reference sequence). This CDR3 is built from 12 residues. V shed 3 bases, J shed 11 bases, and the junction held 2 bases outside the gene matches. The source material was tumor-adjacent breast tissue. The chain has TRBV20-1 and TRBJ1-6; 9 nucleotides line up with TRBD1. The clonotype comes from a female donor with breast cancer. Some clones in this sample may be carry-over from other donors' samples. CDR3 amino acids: CSARGQGAPLHF. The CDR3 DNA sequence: TGCAGTGCTAGGGGACAGGGTGCACCCCTCCACTTT.